What follows are 25 T cell receptor beta chains derived from one specimen sequenced in a study of vaccination and CD4 T cells after COVID-19. These TCRs are of unknown antigen specificity. An Oncomine TCR Beta short-read assay was used to sequence the DNA from cultured CD4+ T cells. MiXCR, run by TCRdb on the PCR reads, gives a single entry per CDR3 protein. This repertoire shows around 26,000 distinct CDR3 sequences, over 55% found once; its top ten account for around 15%. Noted treatment: approximately 9-day PBMC culture with coronavirus spike peptide pools or control peptides (ViraFEST assay). Here the sequenced sample was CD4+ T cells from blood, cultured in vitro, taken after SARS-CoV-2 vaccination. The receptors here all came from a human donor who received a COVID-19 vaccine.

This clonotype was observed a handful of times. The V call is TRBV20-1, the J call TRBJ1-1; D remains unclear. Deletions cut 0 bases from V and 0 bases from J, with 8 bases between. CDR3 size: 14 residues. In germline, CDR1 is DFQATT, CDR2 SNEGSKA (reference sequence). The CDR3 nucleotides read TGCAGTGCTAGAGATCCGGGGATGAACACTGAAGCTTTCTTT. Translating gives CSARDPGMNTEAFF.

This clonotype was detected once. The chain employs TRBV5-1 and TRBJ1-1; D is unclear. Deletions cut 0 bases from V and 10 bases from J, with 13 bases between. This CDR3 is 13 amino acids long. Germline V gene lookup returns CDR1 SGHRS and CDR2 YFSETQ. CDR3 sequence (DNA): TGCGCCAGCAGCTTGGTTGGCAGAGAGGTAGCTTTCTTT. This codes for CASSLVGREVAFF.

The chain couples TRBV19 to TRBJ2-7; possibly TRBD1 or TRBD2 for D (5 bases each). V shed 2 bases and J shed 0 bases, with 14 bases lying between them. CDR1 is LNHDA, CDR2 SQIVND, per germline (reference sequence). The length of the CDR3 is 16 residues. DNA of the CDR3: TGTGCCAGTAGTATACGGGACGCAGGGAGCTCCTACGAGCAGTACTTC. This translates into CASSIRDAGSSYEQYF.

The rearrangement uses TRBV5-1 and TRBJ2-7; tentatively, D is TRBD1 (6 bases). Trimming took 0 bases from V and 3 from J, leaving 10 bases between them. This CDR3 contains 14 residues. The germline gives CDR1 SGHRS, CDR2 YFSETQ. The CDR3 DNA reads as TGCGCCAGCAGCTTGGGGACAGTTTTCTACGAGCAGTACTTC. Its protein product is CASSLGTVFYEQYF.

This clonotype appeared a few times. The rearrangement uses TRBV19 and TRBJ2-3, with TRBD2 identical over 9 bases. Trimming removed 5 bases from V and 5 bases from J; junction bases left unmatched: 5. CDR3 length equals 14 residues. Germline CDR1 LNHDA, CDR2 SQIVND (reference sequence). DNA of the CDR3: TGTGCCAGTAGTCGGACTAGCGAGATAGATACGCAGTATTTT. Protein: CASSRTSEIDTQYF.

The genes are TRBV2 and TRBJ1-2, with 7 bases identical to TRBD1. The V gene's germline CDR1 is SNHLY and CDR2 FYNNEI. V dropped 11 bases and J dropped 4; count of bases not matched to a gene: 16. CDR3 length: 15 residues. CDR3 DNA: TGTGCCGGTACAGAGTACAGGGGAGCGAGCTATGGCTACACCTTC. Protein product: CAGTEYRGASYGYTF.

As DNA, the CDR3 is TGTGCCACCAGCAGAGATGGGTCTGGGGAAAAACTGTTTTTT. It specifies CATSRDGSGEKLFF. The rearrangement links TRBV15 to TRBJ1-4; D remains unclear. The V gene's germline CDR1 is LNHNV and CDR2 YYDKDF (reference sequence). The length of the CDR3 is 14 residues. V was cut by 0 bases and J by 8 bases, with 10 bases left in between.

Remarks on this clonotype: At one end the junction does not follow the germline gene, possibly because of a read error. The chain carries TRBV11-3 and TRBJ1-2; possible D gene TRBD1, 5 bases. Germline values: CDR1 SGHNT, CDR2 YENEEA. The CDR3 consists of 14 residues. CDR3 DNA sequence: TGTGCCAGCAGCCTAGTGCGGGGCAACTGTGGCTACACCTTC. Its protein is CASSLVRGNCGYTF.

The table lists this clonotype with a count of one. This rearrangement joins TRBV5-1 to TRBJ2-5; either TRBD1 or TRBD2 may supply D (7 bases each). The V end lost 4 bases, the J end lost 4 bases, and 17 bases lay between the germline ends. The CDR3 length is 15 residues. Per germline, CDR1 SGHRS and CDR2 YFSETQ. DNA of the CDR3: TGCGCCAGCAGCGACAGGGAGGGCTCCGGAGAGACCCAGTACTTC. It codes for CASSDREGSGETQYF.

CDR3 amino acids: CASSLGTWDSPLHF. CDR3 bases: TGTGCCAGCAGCTTGGGGACATGGGATTCACCCCTCCACTTT. The rearrangement joins TRBV5-6 to TRBJ1-6; a possible D gene is TRBD1 (5 bases). The germline V and J ends were trimmed by 0 bases and 8 bases, with 9 bases remaining between them. Germline CDR1 reads SGHDT; CDR2 reads YYEEEE. This CDR3 is built from 14 residues.

The chain uses TRBV3-1 and TRBJ2-5, with 8 positions matching TRBD1. The CDR3 loop spans 14 amino acids. Looked up from germline, CDR1 is LGHDT and CDR2 is YNNKEL (reference sequence). V dropped 1 base and J dropped 3; count of bases not matched to a gene: 1. The CDR3 loop reads CASSQVTGEETQYF. The CDR3, as DNA: TGTGCCAGCAGCCAAGTGACAGGGGAAGAGACCCAGTACTTC.

This chain links TRBV7-9 with TRBJ2-5; 9 bases line up with TRBD1. Trimming took 6 bases from V and 5 from J; bases not matched to a gene: 7. The CDR3 is made up of 14 amino acids. CDR1 is SEHNR, CDR2 FQNEAQ, per germline (reference sequence). The CDR3 loop reads CASSYTGGGETQYF. In DNA, the CDR3 is TGTGCCAGCAGTTACACAGGGGGCGGGGAGACCCAGTACTTC.

V gene TRBV12-5 combines with J gene TRBJ2-1; 7 nucleotides align to TRBD1. Germline V gene lookup returns CDR1 LGHNT and CDR2 FRNRAP. This CDR3 has 16 residues. With V trimmed by 1 base and J by 4 bases, 7 bases remained unmatched. For the CDR3, the DNA is TGTGCTAGTGGTTTGGCCGGGACAGAACCTTACAATGAGCAGTTCTTC. Translating it yields CASGLAGTEPYNEQFF.

The chain couples TRBV25-1 to TRBJ1-2, with D unclear. The CDR3 spans 14 residues. With 3 bases removed from V and 5 bases from J, the gap between germline ends came to 13 bases. Germline V gene lookup returns CDR1 MGHDK and CDR2 SYGVNS. DNA of the CDR3: TGTGCCAGCAGTGATCGGGTCGGCAGATATGGCTACACCTTC. Its translation is CASSDRVGRYGYTF.

The V gene is TRBV5-1, the J gene TRBJ2-1, with D tentatively TRBD1 (5 bases). This CDR3 comprises 17 residues. Per the germline V gene, CDR1 is SGHRS and CDR2 is YFSETQ. V shed 2 bases and J shed 1 base, with 16 bases lying between them. The CDR3 sequence is CASSLSVQAPSYNEQFF. CDR3 nucleotide sequence: TGCGCCAGCAGCTTATCTGTACAGGCCCCTTCCTACAATGAGCAGTTCTTC.

This clonotype showed up just a few times. V gene TRBV6-2 or TRBV6-3 combines with J gene TRBJ1-1, with 8 bases matching TRBD1. Germline V gene lookup returns CDR1 MNHEY and CDR2 SVGEGT. The CDR3 is made up of 15 amino acids. Germline trimming cut 6 bases from V and 5 bases from J; bases unmatched to any gene: 11. The CDR3 protein is CASRTTGGLGTEAFF. The DNA for the CDR3 is TGTGCCAGCAGAACTACAGGGGGATTGGGAACTGAAGCTTTCTTT.

This clonotype was counted once. This chain joins TRBV30 and TRBJ2-2, with 9 bases matching TRBD1. The CDR3 totals 15 residues. Germline V gives CDR1 GTSNPN, CDR2 SVGIG (reference sequence). J gave up 7 bases and V 3 bases, and 9 bases lay outside the gene matches. Here the CDR3 DNA reads TGTGCCTGGAGCGCCGAAGGACAGGGGAGCGGGGAGCTGTTTTTT. Amino acids: CAWSAEGQGSGELFF.

This rearrangement joins TRBV27 to TRBJ2-7; TRBD2 aligns across 9 bases. Germline CDR1 reads MNHEY; CDR2 reads SMNVEV (reference sequence). The length of the CDR3 is 14 residues. V was pared by 2 bases and J by 6 bases, with 5 bases of the junction left unmatched. CDR3 residues: CASSLAGGRSEQYF. The CDR3, as DNA: TGTGCCAGCAGTTTAGCGGGGGGGCGAAGCGAGCAGTACTTC.

The rearrangement joins TRBV24-1 to TRBJ2-3, with D possibly matching TRBD2 (6 bases). The CDR3 has 13 residues. CDR1 KGHDR and CDR2 SFDVKD come from the germline V gene. The V gene lost 12 bases and the J gene lost 2 bases, with 14 bases spanning the gap. The CDR3 coding sequence is TGTGCCTCAGGAGGGGATTCCACAGATACGCAGTATTTT. Protein sequence: CASGGDSTDTQYF.

The chain links TRBV6-1 to TRBJ1-2; TRBD1 agrees at 8 bases. CDR3 length equals 13 residues. The J segment lost 8 bases and the V segment lost 5 bases, leaving 7 bases of the junction unmatched. Germline V gene lookup returns CDR1 MNHNS and CDR2 SASEGT. CDR3 sequence reads: CASSRGQGGGYTF. The CDR3 DNA sequence: TGTGCCAGCAGTCGCGGACAGGGTGGCGGCTACACCTTC.

The genes are TRBV2 and TRBJ2-2; 10 bases agree with TRBD2. This CDR3 has 15 amino acids. The V gene end was trimmed by 6 bases and the J gene end by 4 bases; junction bases not matched to a gene: 5. CDR1 is SNHLY and CDR2 is FYNNEI in the germline V gene. Here the CDR3 reads CASSTSGDITGELFF. Written as DNA, the CDR3 is TGTGCCAGCAGCACTAGCGGGGATATCACCGGGGAGCTGTTTTTT.

In the case of this clonotype: At one of its ends the junction is not consistent with the germline gene, which may arise from a read error. The chain joins TRBV7-9 to TRBJ1-6; D gene unclear. The CDR3 sequence is 13 residues long. Germline loops: CDR1 SEHNR, CDR2 FQNEAQ (reference sequence). As DNA, the CDR3 is TGTGCCAACAGCTTAGCCCTCAATTCACCCCTCCACTTT. This gives the protein CANSLALNSPLHF.

This clonotype was observed a single time. The V and J genes are TRBV5-3 and TRBJ2-3; D is perhaps TRBD1 (6 bases). TRBV5-3 is an ORF; its function is uncertain. Trimming stripped 0 bases from V and 1 base from J, with 12 bases between. The CDR3 loop spans 16 amino acids. The CDR3 spells CARSLVTGLRTDTQYF. The CDR3 nucleotides are TGTGCCAGAAGCTTGGTCACAGGGCTTCGCACAGATACGCAGTATTTT.

The chain is built from TRBV20-1 and TRBJ2-3; D remains ambiguous. Germline CDR1 is DFQATT and CDR2 is SNEGSKA (reference sequence). Trimming pared 4 bases from V and 3 bases from J, leaving 2 bases between. This CDR3 is built from 10 residues. CDR3 sequence (DNA): TGCAGTGCTATGACAGATACGCAGTATTTT. Its protein is CSAMTDTQYF.

This clonotype showed up just a few times. The chain is built from TRBV20-1 and TRBJ2-3; 9 bases are shared with TRBD2. Losses at the gene ends were 1 base for V and 3 bases for J; bases not matched to a gene: 5. The CDR3 contains 15 residues. Germline CDR1 reads DFQATT; CDR2 reads SNEGSKA (reference sequence). Here the CDR3 reads CSARVGGGATDTQYF. CDR3 bases: TGCAGTGCTAGAGTCGGCGGGGGGGCGACAGATACGCAGTATTTT.